A single sample gave rise to the 32 T cell receptor beta chains below, sequenced in a study of cytomegalovirus exposure and HLA in healthy donors. Researchers ran the PCR with 60 Vbeta and 13 Jbeta primers. Sequenced by immunoSEQ multiplex PCR; TCRdb stores in-frame clones only, minus some. The data hold roughly 200,000 clones, with 75% observed a single time. Input material: PBMCs. These receptors were obtained from a male donor in good health and CMV-seronegative.

The chain employs TRBV4-3 and TRBJ1-5, with D possibly matching TRBD1 (5 bases). The length of the CDR3 is 15 residues. In germline, CDR1 is LGHNA, CDR2 YSLEER. Trimming stripped 5 bases from V and 6 bases from J, with 17 bases between. Here the CDR3 DNA reads TGCGCCAGCAGCACGGGGCGGGGGGGGTTTCAGCCCCAGCATTTT. This translates into CASSTGRGGFQPQHF.

The chain combines TRBV6-6 with TRBJ2-2; 7 nucleotides align to TRBD2. The ends lost 4 bases at V and 6 bases at J; junction bases unmatched: 8. This CDR3 has 15 residues. Germline V gene lookup returns CDR1 MNHNY and CDR2 SVGAGI (reference sequence). The CDR3 is CASSSPGLPPGELFF. The DNA for the CDR3 is TGTGCCAGCAGTTCCCCGGGACTACCTCCCGGGGAGCTGTTTTTT.

The chain carries TRBV6-6 and TRBJ1-1; 7 positions match TRBD1. Losses at the gene ends were 5 bases for V and 1 base for J; bases not matched to a gene: 7. Germline CDR1 reads MNHNY; CDR2 reads SVGAGI (reference sequence). There are 15 residues in the CDR3. Here the CDR3 DNA reads TGTGCCAGCAGTAACGCCGGGACAGAGAACACTGAAGCTTTCTTT. Its translation: CASSNAGTENTEAFF.

The gene calls are TRBV4-1 and TRBJ1-5; D unresolved. Trimming cost V 1 base and J 7 bases, with 5 bases left between them. Germline CDR1 is MGHRA and CDR2 is YSYEKL. The CDR3 contains 12 residues. CDR3 nucleotides: TGCGCCAGCAGCCAAGGGAGGCAGCCCCAGCATTTT. Its translation is CASSQGRQPQHF.

This clone was observed a few times. The rearrangement joins TRBV5-5 to TRBJ1-3, with no clear D. Per germline, CDR1 SGHKS and CDR2 YYEKEE (reference sequence). The CDR3 runs to 14 residues. Trimming left V 1 base short and J 0 bases short, with 5 bases between. CDR3 nucleotide sequence: TGTGCCAGCAGCTTGAGAGGCTCTGGAAACACCATATATTTT. This gives the protein CASSLRGSGNTIYF.

With regard to this clone: The sample contains more than one DNA sequence encoding this CDR3. The V call is TRBV9, the J call TRBJ2-7; 11 nucleotides match TRBD2. This CDR3 has 15 residues. The germline CDR1 and CDR2 sequences are SGDLS and YYNGEE. After removal of 0 bases from V and 1 base from J, the junction contained 0 bases not matched to a gene. The CDR3 here is CASSVGTSGSYEQYF. CDR3 in DNA: TGTGCCAGCAGCGTAGGGACTAGCGGGTCCTACGAGCAGTACTTC.

V is TRBV7-3 and J is TRBJ2-1, with TRBD2 matching 11 bases. V dropped 11 bases and J dropped 3; count of bases not matched to a gene: 9. The CDR3 spans 15 residues. Germline CDR1 reads SGHTA; CDR2 reads FQGTGA. The CDR3 here is CASGASGGSYNEQFF. The CDR3 DNA is TGTGCCTCCGGGGCTAGCGGGGGGAGCTACAATGAGCAGTTCTTC.

The chain joins TRBV5-3 to TRBJ1-3, with D possibly matching TRBD1 (5 bases). TRBV5-3 is treated as an ORF (open reading frame) with a function not yet certain. This CDR3 has 16 residues. V was clipped by 1 base and J by 0 bases, with 11 bases between them. The CDR3 coding sequence is TGTGCCAGAAGCTTGTTGGGGGAGGGCTCTGGAAACACCATATATTTT. Protein product: CARSLLGEGSGNTIYF.

The V and J genes are TRBV29-1 and TRBJ1-6; D unresolved. The CDR3 is made up of 13 amino acids. Per germline, CDR1 SQVTM and CDR2 ANQGSEA. V lost 6 bases and J lost 5, with 11 bases in between. CDR3 region: CSVKPSDNSPLHF. The CDR3 DNA reads as TGCAGCGTGAAACCGAGCGATAATTCACCCCTCCACTTT.

CDR3 residues: CASSTGGYEQYF. CDR3 in DNA: TGTGCCAGCAGTACAGGGGGGTACGAGCAGTACTTC. The rearrangement links TRBV6-6 to TRBJ2-5; 8 bases fit TRBD1. The J call may not be correct, given that the DNA end is closer to TRBJ2-7. Germline CDR1 is MNHNY and CDR2 is SVGAGI (reference sequence). The CDR3 consists of 12 residues.

There are a few counts of this clone. The chain carries TRBV30 and TRBJ1-2; TRBD1 might be the D (5 bases). This CDR3 is built from 12 residues. The V gene's germline CDR1 is GTSNPN and CDR2 SVGIG (reference sequence). Trimming removed 1 base from V and 3 bases from J, with 6 bases in between. The CDR3 sequence is CAWSGGDYGYTF. CDR3 DNA: TGTGCCTGGAGTGGGGGGGACTATGGCTACACCTTC.

This chain links TRBV18 with TRBJ1-5, with TRBD1 as a possible D gene (5 bases). Germline V gives CDR1 KGHSH, CDR2 LQKENI. This CDR3 comprises 16 residues. Trimming shortened V by 3 bases and J by 5 bases, and 17 bases separated the two germline ends. CDR3 DNA sequence: TGTGCCAGCTCACCGGGGTGGGGGGACTTCCATCAGCCCCAGCATTTT. This translates into CASSPGWGDFHQPQHF.

V gene TRBV10-1 combines with J gene TRBJ2-1; 10 bases agree with TRBD1. CDR1 WNHNN and CDR2 SYGVQD come from the germline V gene (reference sequence). Trimming cost V 0 bases and J 5 bases; bases outside gene matches: 7. The CDR3 length is 17 residues. CDR3 coding DNA: TGCGCCAGCAGTGAGTCCGGGACAGGGGACTTGGACAATGAGCAGTTCTTC. Translated: CASSESGTGDLDNEQFF.

The chain joins TRBV23-1 to TRBJ2-7; D may be TRBD1 (5 bases). TRBV23-1 is an ORF, with its function uncertain. V was trimmed by 4 bases and J by 7 bases, leaving 14 bases between them. This CDR3 is built from 13 residues. The CDR3 sequence: CASSLHKGREQYF. As DNA, the CDR3 is TGCGCCAGCAGTCTGCACAAGGGGCGGGAGCAGTACTTC.

The table lists this clone with a count of one. The chain recombines TRBV19 with TRBJ2-1; TRBD2 aligns across 7 bases. V lost 7 bases to trimming and J lost 7 bases; unmatched junction nucleotides: 16. The CDR3 loop spans 16 amino acids. CDR1 is LNHDA and CDR2 is SQIVND in the germline V gene (reference sequence). CDR3 sequence (DNA): TGTGCCAGTACCCCAGGACTAGACCACCCTGGAAATGAGCAGTTCTTC. Amino acids: CASTPGLDHPGNEQFF.

This rearrangement joins TRBV9 to TRBJ1-3; 7 bases align to TRBD1. CDR3 size: 18 residues. Germline CDR1 reads SGDLS; CDR2 reads YYNGEE. J was trimmed by 1 base and V by 0 bases; bases with no gene match: 10. CDR3 DNA: TGTGCCAGCAGCGTAGTAGGCACAGGGGCAACTTCTGGAAACACCATATATTTT. Protein product: CASSVVGTGATSGNTIYF.

About this clone: Its ends do not fully match the called genes, so a read error is possible. This chain connects TRBV11-2 to TRBJ2-1; D perhaps matches TRBD2 (6 bases). Germline V gives CDR1 SGHAT, CDR2 FQNNGV. This CDR3 has 15 residues. DNA for the CDR3: TGTGCCAGCAACTTAAAGTACAGCGGGTACAATGAGCAGTTCTTC. The encoded protein is CASNLKYSGYNEQFF.

The chain couples TRBV9 to TRBJ2-1; TRBD1 is a possible D gene (5 bases). Germline CDR1 and CDR2: SGDLS and YYNGEE. This CDR3 comprises 15 residues. The V end lost 3 bases, the J end lost 5 bases, and 15 bases lay between the germline ends. Here the CDR3 reads CASSAPQGLNNEQFF. The CDR3 region has the DNA TGTGCCAGCAGCGCCCCGCAGGGTCTCAACAATGAGCAGTTCTTC.

The chain recombines TRBV7-9 with TRBJ2-5; 10 positions match TRBD1. The better agreement between TRBJ2-7 and the DNA end casts doubt on the J call. The CDR3 loop spans 17 amino acids. Germline CDR1 and CDR2: SEHNR and FQNEAQ (reference sequence). The CDR3 DNA reads as TGTGCCAGCAGCCCTACTGGCCCGGGACAGGGGATCTACGAGCAGTACTTC. Translated, it gives CASSPTGPGQGIYEQYF.

The chain employs TRBV2 and TRBJ1-5; 7 nucleotides align to TRBD1. Per the germline V gene, CDR1 is SNHLY and CDR2 is FYNNEI. The CDR3 is made up of 19 amino acids. With 6 bases clipped from V and 0 bases from J, the junction kept 17 bases outside the gene matches. Here the CDR3 reads CASRPAGGAGVYSNQPQHF. The CDR3 bases are TGTGCCAGCAGACCCGCAGGGGGTGCAGGGGTTTATAGCAATCAGCCCCAGCATTTT. Based on the CDR3 plus reference TRBV2 and TRBJ1-5, the full variable domain is EPEVTQTPSHQVTQMGQEVILRCVPISNHLYFYWYRQILGQKVEFLVSFYNNEISEKSEIFDDQFSVERPDGSNFTLKIRSTKLEDSAMYFCASRPAGGAGVYSNQPQHFGDGTRLSIL.

This clone was found a few times. The CDR3 DNA reads TGTGCCAGCATAGTGGTTAACACAGATACGCAGTATTTT. Translating gives CASIVVNTDTQYF. V usage is TRBV2 and J usage is TRBJ2-3, with unresolved D. There are 13 residues in the CDR3. Germline CDR1 is SNHLY and CDR2 is FYNNEI. Trimming pared 7 bases from V and 2 bases from J, leaving 10 bases between.

Only a few counts were recorded for this clone. The rearrangement uses TRBV9 and TRBJ2-2; 10 bases match TRBD1. Germline loops: CDR1 SGDLS, CDR2 YYNGEE. This CDR3 contains 15 residues. With V trimmed by 6 bases and J by 4 bases, 6 bases remained unmatched. Here the CDR3 reads CASTPGQGFTGELFF. For the CDR3, the DNA is TGTGCCAGCACCCCGGGACAGGGGTTCACCGGGGAGCTGTTTTTT. Filled out from reference TRBV9 and TRBJ2-2, the complete variable domain reads DSGVTQTPKHLITATGQRVTLRCSPRSGDLSVYWYQQSLDQGLQFLIQYYNGEERAKGNILERFSAQQFPDLHSELNLSSLELGDSALYFCASTPGQGFTGELFFGEGSRLTVL.

V gene TRBV11-3 combines with J gene TRBJ2-1, with 10 bases matching TRBD2. The germline gives CDR1 SGHNT, CDR2 YENEEA. Trimming took 5 bases from V and 1 from J; bases not matched to a gene: 2. The CDR3 length is 15 residues. Written as DNA, the CDR3 is TGTGCCAGCAGCGCACTAGCGGGATCCTACAATGAGCAGTTCTTC. As protein: CASSALAGSYNEQFF.

The rearrangement links TRBV5-1 to TRBJ2-5; D remains unclear. CDR1 and CDR2 from the germline V gene are SGHRS and YFSETQ. Trimming cost V 0 bases and J 2 bases, with 8 bases left between them. CDR3 length: 14 residues. The CDR3 protein is CASSLGVAQETQYF. Written as DNA, the CDR3 is TGCGCCAGCAGCTTGGGGGTAGCACAAGAGACCCAGTACTTC.

V gene TRBV6-6 combines with J gene TRBJ2-7; TRBD2 aligns across 7 bases. This CDR3 comprises 16 residues. Per germline, CDR1 MNHNY and CDR2 SVGAGI (reference sequence). V shed 6 bases, J shed 3 bases, and the junction held 14 bases outside the gene matches. DNA of the CDR3: TGTGCCAGCAGCCCCCTCGGGGGGACTAATCGCTACGAGCAGTACTTC. This translates into CASSPLGGTNRYEQYF.

In this sample, this clone turned up a few times. V gene TRBV20-1 combines with J gene TRBJ1-1; TRBD1 matches 12 bases. With V trimmed by 6 bases and J by 10 bases, 3 bases remained unmatched. Germline V CDR1 and CDR2: DFQATT, SNEGSKA (reference sequence). The CDR3 is made up of 11 amino acids. CDR3 amino acids: CSAGTGGVAFF. The CDR3 DNA reads TGCAGTGCCGGGACAGGGGGCGTAGCTTTCTTT.

V usage is TRBV11-2 and J usage is TRBJ1-1; no firm D call. Germline values: CDR1 SGHAT, CDR2 FQNNGV. The V end lost 5 bases, the J end lost 4 bases, and 14 bases lay between the germline ends. The CDR3 contains 14 residues. Written as DNA, the CDR3 is TGTGCCAGCAGCCCCATTGGCGGGAGCACTGAAGCTTTCTTT. It yields the protein CASSPIGGSTEAFF. Looking up the rest from reference TRBV11-2 and TRBJ1-1 gives the full variable domain: EAGVAQSPRYKIIEKRQSVAFWCNPISGHATLYWYQQILGQGPKLLIQFQNNGVVDDSQLPKDRFSAERLKGVDSTLKIQPAKLEDSAVYLCASSPIGGSTEAFFGQGTRLTVV.

The V call is TRBV11-2, the J call TRBJ2-7; the D gene is possibly TRBD1 (6 bases). Between the trimmed V and J ends, which lost 5 bases and 2 bases, there was a span of 19 bases. Germline assignment: CDR1 SGHAT and CDR2 FQNNGV. The CDR3 consists of 16 residues. The CDR3 reads CASSRSSRGTTYEQYF. The DNA of the CDR3 is TGTGCCAGCAGCCGTTCGAGCAGAGGGACAACCTACGAGCAGTACTTC.

V and J are TRBV19 and TRBJ1-3; no firm D call. The germline V and J ends were trimmed by 3 bases and 3 bases, with 3 bases remaining between them. From germline, CDR1 is LNHDA and CDR2 SQIVND (reference sequence). The CDR3 consists of 12 residues. CDR3 bases: TGTGCCAGTAGTATCCTTGGAAACACCATATATTTT. Protein product: CASSILGNTIYF.

The table lists this clone with a few counts. V gene TRBV5-6 combines with J gene TRBJ1-2, with 7 bases lining up with TRBD1. Germline V CDR1 and CDR2: SGHDT, YYEEEE. J gave up 2 bases and V 0 bases, and 4 bases lay outside the gene matches. CDR3 size: 15 residues. CDR3 DNA: TGTGCCAGCAGCTTGGCCGGGACAGTCAACTATGGCTACACCTTC. It specifies CASSLAGTVNYGYTF.

The chain links TRBV21-1 to TRBJ1-3; the table names TRBD1, a call not compared with the DNA. TRBV21-1 is recorded as a pseudogene. This CDR3 comprises 17 residues. In nucleotides, the CDR3 is TGTGCCAGCAGCAAATCCCGACAGGGGGCACGGGGAAACACCATATATTTT. Translated: CASSKSRQGARGNTIYF.

CDR3 protein: CASRLGQGGHEQFF. The CDR3 DNA is TGTGCCAGCAGACTCGGACAGGGCGGGCATGAGCAGTTCTTC. The V call is TRBV6-5, the J call TRBJ2-1, with 8 nucleotides matching TRBD1. V lost 6 bases, J lost 8 bases, and 9 bases stayed unmatched. Germline loops: CDR1 MNHEY, CDR2 SVGAGI. This CDR3 is 14 amino acids long.